The rows below give T cell receptor beta chains drawn from one sample of a study of breast tumors, draining lymph nodes, adjacent tissues. Each CDR3 protein is one row after TCRdb ran MiXCR on the multiplex PCR reads. This table has under 150,000 distinct CDR3 sequences, over 20% appearing once. Material for sequencing was axillary lymph node tissue. The receptors originated from a female donor with breast cancer. Some clones in this sample may be carry-over from other donors' samples. The CDR3 runs from the conserved cysteine through the conserved F or W. Fields, in order: V gene, CDR3 protein.

v_gene: TRBV28
CDR3aa: CANTPAGVAYEQYF

v_gene: TRBV18
CDR3aa: CASSQTGQDYGYTF

v_gene: TRBV28
CDR3aa: CASTTGQGRGEFGLSYNSPLHF

v_gene: TRBV19
CDR3aa: CASSIPTGTGANVLTF

v_gene: TRBV4-1
CDR3aa: CASSQEWTTTYEQYF

v_gene: TRBV19
CDR3aa: CASSPSHMEPQHF

v_gene: TRBV6-5
CDR3aa: CASSYRAGVTGELFF

v_gene: TRBV6-1
CDR3aa: CASGGAGIQPQHF

v_gene: TRBV5-1
CDR3aa: CASSSEGGDDTQYF

v_gene: TRBV5-4
CDR3aa: CASSLRLTGLYGYTF

v_gene: TRBV30
CDR3aa: CAWSPRSGELFF

v_gene: TRBV28
CDR3aa: CASSSRVLSDEQYF

v_gene: TRBV28
CDR3aa: CASSSPVDSYELYF

v_gene: TRBV19
CDR3aa: CAISGVGSNQPQHF

v_gene: TRBV6-1
CDR3aa: CASSSGPVDSPLHF

v_gene: TRBV12-3/TRBV12-4
CDR3aa: CASSSGRGEQYF

v_gene: TRBV12-5
CDR3aa: CASGRDYFYEQYF

v_gene: TRBV7-8
CDR3aa: CASSLVPSGGLNEQFF

v_gene: TRBV2
CDR3aa: CATGAAISRETQYF

v_gene: TRBV7-6
CDR3aa: CASSLGLAGGGNTKAFF

v_gene: TRBV7-9
CDR3aa: CASSPTRGNEQFF

v_gene: TRBV12-3/TRBV12-4
CDR3aa: CASRKGGQGAQGQYF

v_gene: TRBV5-1
CDR3aa: CASSLEGWGDRATDTQYF

v_gene: TRBV20-1
CDR3aa: CSARANEQFF

v_gene: TRBV19
CDR3aa: CASSSGQAPYEQYF

v_gene: TRBV5-6
CDR3aa: CASSLTGGAETQYF

v_gene: TRBV19
CDR3aa: CASRGGAGQPQHF

v_gene: TRBV5-1
CDR3aa: CASSPHSDGYTF

v_gene: TRBV7-9
CDR3aa: CASSSQRTTEAFF

v_gene: TRBV7-9
CDR3aa: CASSARLAGGPKNEQFF

v_gene: TRBV27
CDR3aa: CASSWVAGVDEQFF

v_gene: TRBV9
CDR3aa: CASSPSGGTPYEQYF